Below are 18 T cell receptor beta chains sequenced from a single sample in a study of vaccination effects on CD4 cells after COVID-19 (dated by TCRdb to the early 2020s). In the ViraFEST assay, PBMC were stimulated with viral peptide pools, and TCR sequencing was then used to find antigen-specific CD4+ T cell clonotypes based on their expansion. After less than 13 days of culture, CD4+ T cells were isolated with the EasySep CD4+ T cell isolation kit. None of the healthy vaccine recipients had a prior SARS-CoV-2 infection, which was confirmed by nucleocapsid antibody tests that came back negative both before and after vaccination. The receptor library was made with the immunoSEQ multiplex PCR assay. TCRdb carries this immuneACCESS record with in-frame sequences only. Its versions omit some clonotypes, under half of them owing to an unresolved V gene in the studies checked, with the rest unexplained. The sample data list 74,000 or so clones, and about 80% of these were observed just once. Roughly an eighth of the sample is in the top ten clones.

No antigen is known for these receptors. Sample: CD4+ T cells from PBMCs cultured with SARS-CoV-2 spike peptides, taken before COVID-19 vaccination. According to the study, the label for this sample's cell subset or site signals: SARS-CoV-2 spike overlapping peptide pool stimulation. The receptors derive from a human donor who received a COVID-19 vaccine.

This clone was detected only a few times. The V gene is TRBV25-1, the J gene TRBJ1-2, with TRBD1 as a possible D gene (6 bases). The CDR3 totals 14 residues. V gave up 2 bases and J gave up 6 bases, with 13 bases separating them. Germline V lookup: CDR1 MGHDK, CDR2 SYGVNS. The CDR3 bases are TGTGCCAGCAGTGAACCTGACAGGAGAGATGGCTACACCTTC. This encodes CASSEPDRRDGYTF.

The chain combines TRBV18 with TRBJ1-6; D gene uncertain. Trimming took off 3 bases at V and 7 bases at J, with 13 bases between the two ends. Germline CDR1 reads KGHSH; CDR2 reads LQKENI. The CDR3 has 15 residues. CDR3 nucleotide sequence: TGTGCCAGCTCACCCTTTGGACGGGAAAATTCACCCCTCCACTTT. Translation gives CASSPFGRENSPLHF.

The table lists this clone with a few counts. The genes are TRBV11-3 and TRBJ2-2, with a weak D call TRBD1 (5 bases). Trimming took off 1 base at V and 6 bases at J, with 9 bases between the two ends. The CDR3 extends over 14 amino acids. Germline V gene data show CDR1 as SGHNT and CDR2 as YENEEA. CDR3 in amino acids: CASSLGQSSGELFF. The CDR3 nucleotides read TGTGCCAGCAGCTTAGGACAGAGTTCCGGGGAGCTGTTTTTT.

The CDR3 sequence is CASSTGTGRGNTIYF. The CDR3 nucleotides read TGTGCCAGTAGTACTGGGACAGGGCGCGGAAACACCATATATTTT. The chain links TRBV19 to TRBJ1-3, with TRBD1 matching over 9 bases. Germline V gene data show CDR1 as LNHDA and CDR2 as SQIVND (reference sequence). The CDR3 consists of 15 residues. J was trimmed by 4 bases and V by 4 bases; bases with no gene match: 5.

The DNA of the CDR3 is TGTGCCAGCAGGGACTATGGCTACACCTTC. It specifies CASRDYGYTF. The rearrangement links TRBV28 to TRBJ1-2; D unresolved. There are 10 residues in the CDR3. Germline loops: CDR1 MDHEN, CDR2 SYDVKM. The V end was cut by 6 bases, the J end by 3 bases, with 2 bases between.

This chain links TRBV3-1 (or the pseudogene TRBV3-2) with TRBJ1-5; no clear D. V was pared by 1 base and J by 6 bases, with 4 bases between. The CDR3 is 12 residues long. From germline, CDR1 is LGHDT and CDR2 YNNKEL (reference sequence). The CDR3 spells CASSQGGQPQHF. Written as DNA, the CDR3 is TGTGCCAGCAGCCAAGGTGGTCAGCCCCAGCATTTT.

This chain uses TRBV7-2 with TRBJ2-2; D is unresolved. The CDR3 covers 14 residues. Germline V CDR1 and CDR2: SGHTA, FQGNSA. V gave up 2 bases and J gave up 1 base, with 5 bases separating them. The chain's CDR3 is CASSLIRNTGELFF. CDR3 DNA: TGTGCCAGCAGCTTAATTAGGAACACCGGGGAGCTGTTTTTT. The whole variable domain, remainder taken from reference TRBV7-2 and TRBJ2-2, is GAGVSQSPSNKVTEKGKDVELRCDPISGHTALYWYRQSLGQGLEFLIYFQGNSAPDKSGLPSDRFSAERTGGSVSTLTIQRTQQEDSAVYLCASSLIRNTGELFFGEGSRLTVL.

This chain joins TRBV12-5 and TRBJ2-1, with a possible D match to TRBD2 (6 bases). The CDR3 covers 16 residues. CDR1 is LGHNT and CDR2 is FRNRAP in the germline V gene. The ends were cut back, 4 bases at V and 1 base at J, with 14 bases in the middle. CDR3 nucleotides: TGTGCTAGTGGTTCTCTTTGGGGGGTTTCCTACAATGAGCAGTTCTTC. The encoded protein is CASGSLWGVSYNEQFF.

The chain couples TRBV5-6 to TRBJ1-2; D is ambiguous. The germline V gene encodes CDR1 SGHDT and CDR2 YYEEEE. This CDR3 contains 15 residues. The V gene lost 4 bases and the J gene lost 4 bases, with 17 bases spanning the gap. Here the CDR3 DNA reads TGTGCCAGCAGCCCATCGGGAGTTGCCTCCTATGGCTACACCTTC. Translated, it gives CASSPSGVASYGYTF.

The chain combines TRBV7-2 with TRBJ1-2, with D perhaps matching TRBD1 (6 bases). The CDR3 totals 14 residues. From germline, CDR1 is SGHTA and CDR2 FQGNSA. The V gene lost 5 bases and the J gene lost 4 bases, with 14 bases spanning the gap. The chain's CDR3 is CASSPWTVFYGYTF. The CDR3 DNA reads TGTGCCAGCAGCCCCTGGACAGTATTCTATGGCTACACCTTC.

This chain joins TRBV30 and TRBJ1-6; D gene uncertain. Germline V gene data show CDR1 as GTSNPN and CDR2 as SVGIG (reference sequence). V lost 4 bases and J lost 7, with 11 bases in between. CDR3 size: 13 residues. For the CDR3, the DNA is TGTGCCTGGAACGTCTGGGCAAATTCACCCCTCCACTTT. This codes for CAWNVWANSPLHF.

The gene calls are TRBV6-5 and TRBJ1-5; D gene uncertain. In germline, CDR1 is MNHEY, CDR2 SVGAGI. V lost 6 bases and J 0 bases, leaving 12 bases between the germline ends. This CDR3 is 15 amino acids long. The DNA of the CDR3 is TGTGCCAGCAGGCGCAACGGGGATAGCAATCAGCCCCAGCATTTT. This codes for CASRRNGDSNQPQHF.

This chain connects TRBV10-2 to TRBJ1-6, with unresolved D. Between the trimmed V and J ends, which lost 6 bases and 10 bases, there was a span of 7 bases. The germline gives CDR1 WSHSY, CDR2 SAAADI. The CDR3 totals 11 residues. The CDR3 nucleotides are TGCGCCAGCAGAGGAACATCACCCCTCCACTTT. Translated: CASRGTSPLHF.

This clone turned up a few times. This chain's CDR3 is CAWDRPGEKLFF. CDR3 nucleotide sequence: TGTGCCTGGGACAGGCCAGGTGAAAAACTGTTTTTT. The rearrangement links TRBV30 to TRBJ1-4; perhaps TRBD1 as D (6 bases). V was cut by 5 bases and J by 7 bases, with 11 bases left in between. Germline CDR1 reads GTSNPN; CDR2 reads SVGIG (reference sequence). This CDR3 is built from 12 residues. Drawing the rest from reference TRBV30 and TRBJ1-4, the complete variable domain is SQTIHQWPATLVQPVGSPLSLECTVEGTSNPNLYWYRQAAGRGLQLLFYSVGIGQISSEVPQNLSASRPQDRQFILSSKKLLLSDSGFYLCAWDRPGEKLFFGSGTQLSVL.

The gene calls are TRBV30 and TRBJ2-6; TRBD1 aligns across 12 bases. Unmatched junction bases numbered 5, after V lost 5 bases and J lost 3 bases. The V gene's germline CDR1 is GTSNPN and CDR2 SVGIG (reference sequence). The CDR3 has 16 amino acids. Here the CDR3 DNA reads TGTGCCTGGTACCGGGACAGGGGGCTTGGGGCCAACGTCCTGACTTTC. Translated: CAWYRDRGLGANVLTF.

The chain is built from TRBV2 and TRBJ2-3; no clear D gene. In germline, CDR1 is SNHLY, CDR2 FYNNEI. V lost 3 bases to trimming and J lost 0 bases, with 16 bases between them. The length of the CDR3 is 17 residues. Written as DNA, the CDR3 is TGTGCCAGCAGTGAGGTTCCGCTAGGCCCTAGCACAGATACGCAGTATTTT. Its translation is CASSEVPLGPSTDTQYF.

The V and J genes are TRBV19 and TRBJ2-2, with D possibly TRBD1 on 5 matching bases. This CDR3 is 14 amino acids long. Trimming pared 7 bases from V and 3 bases from J, leaving 12 bases between. Germline CDR1 LNHDA, CDR2 SQIVND (reference sequence). The CDR3 nucleotides read TGTGCCAGTAAACCTCAGGGTTACACCGGGGAGCTGTTTTTT. Translation: CASKPQGYTGELFF.

The genes are TRBV7-2 and TRBJ1-2; no clear D gene. Per germline, CDR1 SGHTA and CDR2 FQGNSA. There are 13 residues in the CDR3. Trimming stripped 1 base from V and 8 bases from J, with 11 bases between. The CDR3 loop is CASSLETHQGYTF. CDR3 coding DNA: TGTGCCAGCAGCTTAGAAACACACCAGGGCTACACCTTC.